The clone carrying this T cell receptor (beta chain) was found a few times. Construction of the TCRbeta library involved unique molecular identifiers. TCRdb analysed the PCR reads with MiXCR anew, one entry per CDR3 protein. The sample has about 400,000 distinct CDR3 sequences, 20% seen once. The data stem from a study of T-cell reconstitution after alpha-beta-depleted transplantation in children. Germline assignment: CDR1 SQVTM and CDR2 ANQGSEA. CDR3 length: 13 residues. V trimming: 6 bases; J trimming: 8 bases; junction bases outside the gene matches: 8. The receptor was derived from a human donor who donated a stem cell graft to a child with acute myeloid leukemia. Sequenced material: PBMCs from the stem cell graft donor, taken from the stem cell graft. The chain joins TRBV29-1 to TRBJ2-4, with 9 bases that match TRBD1. The CDR3 region is CSVTTGGRDIQYF. The CDR3 nucleotides read TGCAGCGTCACTACAGGGGGCCGAGACATTCAGTACTTC.